This is a list of T cell receptor beta chains from one sample in a study of blood T cell repertoires in COVID-19. Repertoires were generated with immunoSEQ multiplex PCR, while TCRdb's copy carries only in-frame clones and drops some. The sample lists about 110,000 clones, roughly 85% occurring once. The sequenced sample was peripheral blood. Receptors originate from a woman older than 75 with active or convalescent COVID-19. CDR3s include the opening cysteine and the closing phenylalanine or tryptophan. Each record gives: V gene, J gene, clone size, D gene, CDR3 DNA, CDR3 protein. D genes are given only for firm matches. Size values are once, few and many counts, or a class for expanded clones, and some rows have none.

TRBV18,TRBJ1-1,few,.,TGTGCCAGCTCACGACTGATAGGACAAGATGTCATGAACACTGAAGCTTTCTTT,CASSRLIGQDVMNTEAFF
TRBV5-4,TRBJ2-2,.,TRBD2,TGTGCCAGCAGCGTTAGCGGGAGAATAACCGGGGAGCTGTTTTTT,CASSVSGRITGELFF
TRBV30,TRBJ1-5,.,.,TGTGCCTGGAGTGTACAGGCAAGTTACAATCAGCCCCAGCATTTT,CAWSVQASYNQPQHF
TRBV12-3/TRBV12-4,TRBJ1-1,.,.,TGTGCCAGCAGTCTCTGGTCAGGGACTGAAGCTTTCTTT,CASSLWSGTEAFF
TRBV10-3,TRBJ2-3,.,TRBD2,TGTGCCATCAGTGGCGCTAGCGGCCTCACAGATACGCAGTATTTT,CAISGASGLTDTQYF
TRBV7-9,TRBJ1-5,once,.,TGTGCCAGCAGCTTAGGAGTTTTTAGGAGATATAGCAATCAGCCCCAGCATTTT,CASSLGVFRRYSNQPQHF
TRBV7-9,TRBJ1-1,few,TRBD1,TGTGCCAGCAGCTTAGACAGGGGACTCAGAGATGAAGCTTTCTTT,CASSLDRGLRDEAFF
TRBV7-2,TRBJ2-5,.,.,TGTGCCAGCAGCTTAATATTTGAGACCCAGTACTTC,CASSLIFETQYF
TRBV29-1,TRBJ1-1,.,.,TGCAGCGTTGTTTGGTACTCGAACACTGAAGCTTTCTTT,CSVVWYSNTEAFF
TRBV29-1,TRBJ2-1,.,.,TGCAGCGTTGGGAACGAGGGAGCCTACAATGAGCAGTTCTTC,CSVGNEGAYNEQFF
TRBV5-1,TRBJ2-7,.,TRBD1,TGCGCCAGCAGCTTTCGGACAGGGGACTACGAGCAGTACTTC,CASSFRTGDYEQYF
TRBV7-9,TRBJ1-2,.,.,TGTGCCAGCAGCTTAGCGCCGACAGCTAACTATGGCTACACCTTC,CASSLAPTANYGYTF
TRBV2,TRBJ1-1,many,TRBD1,TGTGCCAGCAGGTTTCCAATCGGACAGGGGGAAACCCAGAACACTGAAGCTTTCTTT,CASRFPIGQGETQNTEAFF
TRBV5-5,TRBJ2-2,.,.,TGTGCCAGCAGCCCCACAGCGAACACCGGGGAGCTGTTTTTT,CASSPTANTGELFF
TRBV6-1,TRBJ2-7,.,.,TGTGCCAGCAGTGATAGGCAGGGAGGCGAGCAGTACTTC,CASSDRQGGEQYF
TRBV19,TRBJ1-5,.,.,TGTGCCAGCGCAGGAATTTTCAATCAGCCCCAGCATTTT,CASAGIFNQPQHF
TRBV2,TRBJ1-1,.,TRBD1,TGTGCCAGCAGAACAGGGGTGAACACTGAAGCTTTCTTT,CASRTGVNTEAFF
TRBV4-1,TRBJ2-1,once,TRBD2,TGCGCCAGCAGCCAAGGGTTGGGACTAGCGGGTATAAGCTCCTACAATGAGCAGTTCTTC,CASSQGLGLAGISSYNEQFF
TRBV5-1,TRBJ2-5,.,TRBD2,TGCGCCAGCAGCTCCCAGACTAGCGGGAGGGCCTGGGAGACCCAGTACTTC,CASSSQTSGRAWETQYF
TRBV9,TRBJ2-3,.,.,TGTGCCAGCAGCGTTAGCGGCCTCACAGATACGCAGTATTTT,CASSVSGLTDTQYF
TRBV3-1/TRBV3-2,TRBJ1-3,.,.,TGTGCCAGCAGCCCCCCTCTGGGAGGGGCTGGAAACACCATATATTTT,CASSPPLGGAGNTIYF
TRBV3-1/TRBV3-2,TRBJ2-3,.,.,TGTGCCAGCAGCCAAGTAGTAGCGTCAGATACGCAGTATTTT,CASSQVVASDTQYF